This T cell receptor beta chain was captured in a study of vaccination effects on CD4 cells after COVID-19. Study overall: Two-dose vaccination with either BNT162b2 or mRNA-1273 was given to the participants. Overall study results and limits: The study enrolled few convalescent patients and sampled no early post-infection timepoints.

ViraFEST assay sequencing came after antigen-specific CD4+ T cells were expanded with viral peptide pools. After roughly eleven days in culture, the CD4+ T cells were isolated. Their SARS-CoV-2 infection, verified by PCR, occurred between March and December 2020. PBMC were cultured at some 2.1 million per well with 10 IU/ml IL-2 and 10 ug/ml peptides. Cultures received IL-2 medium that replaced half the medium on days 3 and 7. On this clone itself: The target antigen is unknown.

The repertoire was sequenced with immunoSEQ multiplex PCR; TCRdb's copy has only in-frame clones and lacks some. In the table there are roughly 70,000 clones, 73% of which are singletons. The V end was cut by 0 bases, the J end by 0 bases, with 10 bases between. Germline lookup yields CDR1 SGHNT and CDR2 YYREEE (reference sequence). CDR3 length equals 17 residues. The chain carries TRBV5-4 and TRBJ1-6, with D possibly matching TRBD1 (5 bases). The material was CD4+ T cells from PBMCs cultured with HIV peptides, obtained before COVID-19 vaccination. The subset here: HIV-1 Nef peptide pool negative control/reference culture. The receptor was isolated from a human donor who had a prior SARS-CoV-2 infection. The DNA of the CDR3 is TGTGCCAGCAGCTTGGCGGGGGGGAGCTCCTATAATTCACCCCTCCACTTT. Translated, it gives CASSLAGGSSYNSPLHF. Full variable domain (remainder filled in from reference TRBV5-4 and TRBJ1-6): ETGVTQSPTHLIKTRGQQVTLRCSSQSGHNTVSWYQQALGQGPQFIFQYYREEENGRGNFPPRFSGLQFPNYSSELNVNALELDDSALYLCASSLAGGSSYNSPLHFGNGTRLTVT.